This T cell receptor (beta chain) was recovered during a study of blood T cells in healthy people across ages. Study findings and constraints: One million T cells yielded diversity estimates that were considered underestimates. Age brought a roughly linear fall in TCR beta diversity measured per million T cells.

With a J-beta primer mix and a sample-barcoded 5' primer, a second PCR ran about 7 to 12 cycles. Using its own MiXCR run on the 5' RACE reads, TCRdb lists one record per CDR3 protein. The table has some 1.5 million distinct CDR3 sequences, over 25% seen once. This CDR3 has 15 residues. CDR1 is SEHNR and CDR2 is FQNEAQ in the germline V gene (reference sequence). This clonotype came up a few times. The target antigen is unknown. Sequenced sample: blood. This TCR came from a woman in her twenties or thirties in good health. The chain recombines TRBV7-9 with TRBJ2-7, with 7 bases fitting TRBD1. The assigned J gene may be wrong: the sequence end matches TRBJ2-5 better. CDR3 nucleotide sequence: TGTGCCAGCAGCTTCGCAGGGTCAGGGGGTGAGACCCAGTACTTC. Its translation is CASSFAGSGGETQYF.